The subject of this entry is one T cell receptor (beta chain). At least ten counts were recorded for this clonotype. The antigen it binds to is not known. Per-base qualities were not stored, and no clone one base away is much larger. The time point label on this specimen signifies: before trial treatment. The donors came from RACIN, which was a single-arm phase I dose-escalation trial that paired nivolumab and ipilimumab with aspirin, low-dose cyclophosphamide and low-dose radiotherapy. Eligible patients had advanced, TIL-negative solid tumors. This specimen comes from a study of low-dose radiotherapy and immunotherapy resistance in tumors (dated by TCRdb to 2022 to 2024). Background for the entire study: In Cohort 1, each fraction delivered 0.5 Gy every 2 weeks, and the prescribed total PTV dose was 6.5 Gy. For Cohort 2, the dose was 1 Gy per fraction given every two weeks, adding up to 13 Gy in total across 26 weeks. Nivolumab was administered intravenously as a 240 mg flat dose every two weeks, and ipilimumab was administered intravenously at 1 mg/kg every six weeks. Cyclophosphamide 200 mg/m2 was given intravenously every two weeks, one day before each radiation and immunotherapy administration. Aspirin 300 mg was taken orally once daily by patients for four cycles, starting on cycle 1 day 1. No randomization into treatment groups was done for the people taking part in the trial. The translational analysis covered eight patients: three from the first dose cohort and the first five from the second dose cohort.

V drops 4 bases and J drops 3 bases, leaving 15 bases in between. Measured from the cysteine to the phenylalanine, the CDR3 is 15 residues long. The only DNA kept is the CDR3, 45 bases in frame from the first base. From a lookup of the germline V gene, CDR1 and CDR2 are SGHDN and FVKESK. TCRdb lists the instrument as Illumina HiSeq 2500. First-strand cDNA was synthesized using Superscript III and a set of TRAV- and TRBV-specific primers, so that both TCRalpha and TCRbeta chains were covered. A roughly 19-cycle PCR with Phusion amplified the TCRs, pairing a constant-region primer with the adapter that was attached to the V primers. The MessageAmp II aRNA Amplification Kit was used to amplify the isolated mRNA, with in vitro transcription run for around 15 hours at 37 degrees C. The Dynabeads mRNA DIRECT Purification Kit was used to isolate the mRNA for TCR sequencing. A second approximately 23-cycle Phusion PCR added indexed Illumina adapters, and products were purified with AMPure XP beads. The original methods were these. Custom Perl scripts were used to pool TCR sequences that encoded the same protein, to remove out-of-frame sequences, and to calculate the abundance of each clonotype. Any TCR sequence backed by just one read was left out of the analysis. Shannon entropy, Gini index, clonality, richness, and the frequency of TCRs shared between repertoires were included as repertoire metrics. The public reads were quality trimmed at Q25 with fastp and then assembled into clones with MiXCR by TCRdb, keeping productive beta chains. Here each entry gathers all rows of one CDR3 protein and keeps the most common genes and DNA. These V and J calls are TCRdb output, not the study's own analysis. This sample gives some 85,000 distinct CDR3 sequences in total; about 20% of them show up just once. The biggest ten clones account for about 5.9% of the sample.

The chain is encoded by TRBV14 joined to TRBJ1-1; a tentative D call is TRBD1 (6 bases match). Specimen: PBMCs, collected before treatment. This TCR was sampled from a male donor with prostate cancer. The DNA is TGTGCCAGCAGCCCAATCCACAGGGTCGACACTGAAGCTTTCTTT. The translation is CASSPIHRVDTEAFF.